Listed below are T cell receptor beta chains from one sample, sequenced in a study of blood T cell repertoires in COVID-19. Method: immunoSEQ multiplex PCR; TCRdb's copy keeps in-frame clones and lacks some. Of roughly 240,000 clones listed, around 88% were seen once; the top ten hold roughly 2%. Sequencing input: PBMCs or T cells enriched from blood (not recorded which). These receptors were collected from a woman aged 45-65 years who had recovered from COVID-19. The CDR3 runs from the conserved cysteine through the conserved F or W.

v_call | cdr3_aa
TRBV11-2 | CASSAAPRGAGNTIYF
TRBV29-1 | CSVTKQGPGTEAFF
TRBV19 | CASSRQGDGYTF
TRBV6-5 | CASSRDISRGREQFF
TRBV5-8 | CASSSVDQETQYF
TRBV13 | CASSPELNTEAFF
TRBV7-9 | CASSHADSYNSPLHF
TRBV10-1 | CATSPGSDTQYF
TRBV7-6 | CASSSKRVANEKLFF
TRBV19 | CASSRGEWTEAFF
TRBV6-2/TRBV6-3 | CASSYSRTSGADTQYF
TRBV7-2 | CASSLAVAGGETQYF
TRBV5-1 | CASSLAAGRIEKLFF
TRBV3-1/TRBV3-2 | CASSQDYASYSNQPQHF
TRBV11-3 | CASSGTSGRGTYNEQFF
TRBV15 | CATSPGGSSGVQETQYF
TRBV25-1 | CASSEAGRGGNTIYF
TRBV7-2 | CASSLPPNRVYGYTF
TRBV6-6 | CASSYRVAGETQYF
TRBV12-5 | CASGLVGSEGVHEQYF
TRBV18 | CASSPLGTGTTEAFF
TRBV10-3 | CAISAVAGRPYNEQFF
TRBV19 | CASIGRVFGYGYTF
TRBV5-1 | CASSVDRGGTGELFF
TRBV19 | CASSLAGGDPEQFF
TRBV14 | CASSQNTNTEAFF
TRBV7-2 | CASSNYREGYGYTF
TRBV7-2 | CASSLSGGNWYNEQFF
TRBV9 | CASSSQGQGLSGVGYTF
TRBV2 | CASNTGADTQYF
TRBV3-1/TRBV3-2 | CASSRGLQETQYF
TRBV28 | CASSSTNTGELFF
TRBV2 | CASSERTSGYNVQFF
TRBV28 | CASSYLNTEAFF
TRBV4-3 | CASSPKQGFETQYF
TRBV2 | CASRSSGTGRLGELFF
TRBV7-9 | CASSLTDGQETQYF
TRBV4-3 | CASSQEPNQGRGEAFF
TRBV3-1/TRBV3-2 | CASSKRWTWTSGSHGETQYF
TRBV5-1 | CASSYGTSGGQETQYF
TRBV11-3 | CASSLGQSSQETQYF
TRBV7-2 | CASTRRVAGAPNEQFF
TRBV28 | CASSLEGRGLAGWLNEQFF